The 18 T cell receptor beta chains in this list originate from one sample, sequenced in a study of breast tumors, draining lymph nodes, adjacent tissues (TCRdb year 2016). The library was produced with multiplex PCR. Instrument used: Illumina HiSeq 2000. TCRdb reran the public reads through fastp at Q25 and MiXCR, keeping productive beta chains. Every distinct CDR3 protein forms one entry, paired with its most common genes and DNA. Counted in this sample were about 220,000 distinct CDR3 sequences; 34% of them appeared once. Of the sample, roughly 3.5% is held by the ten largest clones. The lymph node samples were taken from the axillary draining lymph nodes of breast cancer patients. Sequencing was carried out using axillary lymph node tissue. The origin of the receptors is a female donor with breast cancer. Some clones in this sample may be carry-over from other donors' samples.

For this clonotype: Being one base from a much bigger clone, this may be a read error. V usage is TRBV20-1 and J usage is TRBJ2-1; D may match TRBD1 or TRBD2 (6 bases each). This CDR3 has 15 residues. Trimming removed 0 bases from V and 6 bases from J, with 15 bases in between. The germline CDR1 and CDR2 sequences are DFQATT and SNEGSKA (reference sequence). The CDR3 coding sequence is TGCAGTGCTAGAGATCTGTCAGGGGACTCCAATGAGCAGTTCTTC. Residues: CSARDLSGDSNEQFF.

V and J are TRBV6-4 and TRBJ1-3; 10 positions agree with TRBD1. V trimming: 5 bases; J trimming: 1 base; junction bases outside the gene matches: 11. CDR1 MRHNA and CDR2 SNTAGT come from the germline V gene. The CDR3 runs to 18 residues. The CDR3 DNA is TGTGCCAGCAGTTACACCGGGACAGGGGTGGATTCTGGAAACACCATATATTTT. Protein: CASSYTGTGVDSGNTIYF.

This clonotype has a handful of counts. Given a much more abundant clone one base away, this may be a read error. The chain carries TRBV20-1 and TRBJ1-2, with TRBD1 identical over 7 bases. Germline assignment: CDR1 DFQATT and CDR2 SNEGSKA (reference sequence). The CDR3 totals 18 residues. The junction had 19 bases not matched to a gene; V was cut back by 6 bases and J by 0 bases. CDR3 region: CSAVIQGQEATSNYGYTF. The CDR3 bases are TGCAGTGCCGTGATACAAGGACAGGAGGCAACATCTAACTATGGCTACACCTTC.

A few counts support this clonotype. The V and J genes are TRBV30 and TRBJ2-7, with D possibly matching TRBD1 (6 bases). V was trimmed by 0 bases and J by 6 bases, leaving 9 bases between them. In germline, CDR1 is GTSNPN, CDR2 SVGIG (reference sequence). CDR3 length: 12 residues. CDR3 nucleotide sequence: TGTGCCTGGAGTGTACAGGGACGCGAGCAGTACTTC. This gives the protein CAWSVQGREQYF.

This clonotype was detected many times. The chain couples TRBV4-1 to TRBJ2-5; possible D gene TRBD2, 7 bases. V gave up 0 bases and J gave up 2 bases, with 13 bases separating them. There are 16 residues in the CDR3. In germline, CDR1 is MGHRA, CDR2 YSYEKL. CDR3 sequence (DNA): TGCGCCAGCAGCCAAGAAGGGGGGGCGGGACAAGAGACCCAGTACTTC. Amino acid sequence: CASSQEGGAGQETQYF.

For this clonotype: This may come from a read error, since a much larger clone is one base off. V and J are TRBV11-3 and TRBJ2-2; D gene uncertain. CDR3 length: 17 amino acids. CDR1 and CDR2 (germline): SGHNT, YENEEA. V was cut by 0 bases and J by 0 bases, with 11 bases left in between. DNA of the CDR3: TGTGCCAGCAGCTTAGATCATCTGGCGGCGAACACCGGGGAGCTGTTTTTT. Amino acid sequence: CASSLDHLAANTGELFF. The entire variable domain, with the rest obtained from reference TRBV11-3 and TRBJ2-2, is as follows: EAGVVQSPRYKIIEKKQPVAFWCNPISGHNTLYWYLQNLGQGPELLIRYENEEAVDDSQLPKDRFSAERLKGVDSTLKIQPAELGDSAVYLCASSLDHLAANTGELFFGEGSRLTVL.

Many counts were recorded for this clonotype. V is TRBV5-5 and J is TRBJ1-2, with D perhaps TRBD1 (5 bases). The CDR3 extends over 13 amino acids. Trimming removed 4 bases from V and 8 bases from J, with 15 bases in between. Germline CDR1 reads SGHKS; CDR2 reads YYEKEE (reference sequence). For the CDR3, the DNA is TGTGCCAGCAGCCCGGTCGGGACTTCGGGCTACACCTTC. It yields the protein CASSPVGTSGYTF.

This clonotype has ten or more counts. The rearrangement joins TRBV2 to TRBJ1-4; perhaps TRBD1 as D (5 bases). V gave up 7 bases and J gave up 4 bases, with 13 bases separating them. The CDR3 has 14 residues. Germline CDR1 is SNHLY and CDR2 is FYNNEI. The CDR3 loop is CASTLRGFNEKLFF. The CDR3 DNA follows: TGTGCCAGCACGCTAAGGGGCTTTAATGAAAAACTGTTTTTT. The whole variable domain, remainder taken from reference TRBV2 and TRBJ1-4, is EPEVTQTPSHQVTQMGQEVILRCVPISNHLYFYWYRQILGQKVEFLVSFYNNEISEKSEIFDDQFSVERPDGSNFTLKIRSTKLEDSAMYFCASTLRGFNEKLFFGSGTQLSVL.

The genes are TRBV11-2 and TRBJ2-5; D is ambiguous. The V end lost 0 bases, the J end lost 1 base, and 15 bases lay between the germline ends. CDR3 length: 17 amino acids. Germline CDR1 reads SGHAT; CDR2 reads FQNNGV. The CDR3 nucleotides read TGTGCCAGCAGCTTAGATGGGGTAAAAACTTTCCAAGAGACCCAGTACTTC. This gives the protein CASSLDGVKTFQETQYF.

This chain connects TRBV27 to TRBJ2-7, with D possibly matching TRBD2 (6 bases). The CDR3 covers 13 residues. Germline V CDR1 and CDR2: MNHEY, SMNVEV (reference sequence). Between the trimmed V and J ends, which lost 5 bases and 1 base, there was a span of 9 bases. CDR3 residues: CASSRLGSYEQYF. The CDR3 nucleotides are TGTGCCAGCAGTCGACTAGGTTCCTACGAGCAGTACTTC.

The chain links TRBV2 to TRBJ2-4; 14 bases match TRBD2. CDR3 size: 16 residues. V lost 3 bases, J lost 4 bases, and 2 bases stayed unmatched. Germline CDR1 is SNHLY and CDR2 is FYNNEI. The CDR3 protein is CASSETSGRVKNIQYF. DNA of the CDR3: TGTGCCAGCAGTGAGACTAGCGGGAGGGTTAAAAACATTCAGTACTTC.

This clonotype was observed at least ten times. The chain has TRBV7-9 and TRBJ1-2, with a possible D match to TRBD1 (5 bases). The V and J ends lost 5 bases and 9 bases respectively, with 16 bases between them. CDR1 is SEHNR, CDR2 FQNEAQ, per germline (reference sequence). The length of the CDR3 is 13 residues. This CDR3 reads CASSRDRSSRYTF. In DNA form, the CDR3 reads TGTGCCAGCAGCCGGGACCGCTCCTCGCGCTACACCTTC.

This chain joins TRBV28 and TRBJ2-2; D gene uncertain. The CDR3 is 11 amino acids. CDR1 MDHEN and CDR2 SYDVKM come from the germline V gene. V lost 6 bases, J lost 8 bases, and 7 bases lay in between. CDR3 region: CASSGAGELFF. The CDR3 DNA sequence: TGTGCCAGCAGCGGTGCGGGGGAGCTGTTTTTT.

V is TRBV11-2 and J is TRBJ1-5, with D uncertain. CDR3 size: 14 residues. Germline V gives CDR1 SGHAT, CDR2 FQNNGV. V lost 8 bases to trimming and J lost 5 bases, with 16 bases between them. For the CDR3, the DNA is TGTGCCAGCTCCTCTGGGGTTGGCGATCAGCCCCAGCATTTT. It translates to CASSSGVGDQPQHF.

In its sample, this clonotype was seen many times. V gene TRBV11-3 combines with J gene TRBJ2-1, with TRBD2 matching 8 bases. The CDR3 loop spans 16 amino acids. CDR1 SGHNT and CDR2 YENEEA come from the germline V gene. Germline trimming cut 7 bases from V and 1 base from J; bases unmatched to any gene: 9. CDR3: CASNGYSGESYNEQFF. The CDR3 nucleotides read TGTGCCAGCAACGGATATAGCGGGGAATCCTACAATGAGCAGTTCTTC.

J is TRBJ1-1 and V is TRBV12-3 or TRBV12-4; the D is unclear. Between the trimmed V and J ends, which lost 5 bases and 6 bases, there was a span of 16 bases. CDR3 length equals 14 residues. The CDR3 DNA reads as TGTGCCAGCAGTACTATTCCTTTGGCACCTGAAGCTTTCTTT. Protein sequence: CASSTIPLAPEAFF.

As regards this clonotype: The conserved phenylalanine or tryptophan normally closing the CDR3 is absent here, so this likely arose from a read error. No DNA is shown, since the ends of the CDR3 on it are uncertain; the CDR3 is the one TCRdb lists. The rearrangement joins TRBV7-3 to TRBJ1-4; the table gives TRBD1 as D, unverified against the DNA. Germline V gene lookup returns CDR1 SGHTA and CDR2 FQGTGA. Counting both end residues, the CDR3 totals 11 amino acids. CDR3 residues: CASSHRDGRLS.

The rearrangement joins TRBV5-8 to TRBJ2-1; TRBD1 agrees at 10 bases. The V gene end was trimmed by 9 bases and the J gene end by 6 bases; junction bases not matched to a gene: 9. The CDR3 consists of 14 residues. In germline, CDR1 is SGHTS, CDR2 YDEGEE. CDR3 region: CATSRTGGFNEQFF. The CDR3 nucleotides are TGTGCCACCTCCCGGACAGGGGGTTTCAATGAGCAGTTCTTC.